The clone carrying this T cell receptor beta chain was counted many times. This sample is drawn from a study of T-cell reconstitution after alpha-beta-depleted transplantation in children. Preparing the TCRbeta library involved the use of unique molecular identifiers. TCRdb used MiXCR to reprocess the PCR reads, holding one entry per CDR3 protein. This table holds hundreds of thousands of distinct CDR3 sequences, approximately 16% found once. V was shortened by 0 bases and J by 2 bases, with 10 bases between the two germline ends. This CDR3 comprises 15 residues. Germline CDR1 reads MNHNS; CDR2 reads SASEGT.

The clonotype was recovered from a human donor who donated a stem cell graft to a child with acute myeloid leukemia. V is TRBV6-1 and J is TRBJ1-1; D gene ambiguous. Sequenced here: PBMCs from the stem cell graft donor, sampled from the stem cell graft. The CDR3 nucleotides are TGTGCCAGCAGTGAAGCGCGCAGAGCAAACACTGAAGCTTTCTTT. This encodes CASSEARRANTEAFF.